The clone carrying this TCR beta chain came up a few times. The antigen is unknown. Produced via immunoSEQ multiplex PCR; TCRdb's table is partial and in-frame only. This sample has tens of thousands of clones, with approximately 77% found just once. The data derive from a study of T cell clones after liver transplantation. On the study more broadly: Post-transplant blood was tracked for graft-donor-reactive T cell clones identified in a pre-transplant mixed lymphocyte reaction.

Deletions cut 1 base from V and 7 bases from J, with 8 bases between. Per the germline V gene, CDR1 is SGHDN and CDR2 is FVKESK. The CDR3 is 12 amino acids. Study results and caveats: Conclusions were preliminary, with small, heterogeneous patient groups.

Sequences were derived from CD4+ T cells from blood, sampled at the 22-month timepoint. This TCR was sampled from a human patient who received a liver transplant. Some T cells may have originated in the graft donor. This chain uses TRBV14 with TRBJ2-7; no clear D. The CDR3 sequence is CASSQVRREQYF. The CDR3 DNA sequence: TGTGCCAGCAGCCAAGTGAGACGGGAGCAGTACTTC.